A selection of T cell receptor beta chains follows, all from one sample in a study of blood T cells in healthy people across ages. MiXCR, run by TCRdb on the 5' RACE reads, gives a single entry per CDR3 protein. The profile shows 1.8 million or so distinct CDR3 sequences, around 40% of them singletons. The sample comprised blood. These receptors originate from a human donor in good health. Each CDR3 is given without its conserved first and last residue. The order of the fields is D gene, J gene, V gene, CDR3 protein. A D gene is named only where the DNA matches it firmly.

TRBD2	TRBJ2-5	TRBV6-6	ASSSRLAGGLGETQY
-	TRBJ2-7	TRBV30	AWSPGSYEQY
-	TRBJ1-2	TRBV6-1	ASSDPGRIHGYT
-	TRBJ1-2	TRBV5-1	ASSLTLGDGYT
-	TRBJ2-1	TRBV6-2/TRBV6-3	ASSSFAGRQF
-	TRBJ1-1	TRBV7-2	ARRLTPMNTGAF
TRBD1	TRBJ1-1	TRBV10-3	AISDGNRDRRKTEAF
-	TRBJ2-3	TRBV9	ASSVDWATDTQY
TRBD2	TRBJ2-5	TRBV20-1	SAVKGGRAKETQY
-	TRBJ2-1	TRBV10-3	AISESIRGQF
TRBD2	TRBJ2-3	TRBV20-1	SAEGLAASTDTQY
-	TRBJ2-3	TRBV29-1	SAPAPGEGTQY
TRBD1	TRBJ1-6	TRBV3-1	ASRASRTGGYNSPLH
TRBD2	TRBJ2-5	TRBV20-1	SAPWGGQETQY
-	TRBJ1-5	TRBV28	ASSRGYQPQH
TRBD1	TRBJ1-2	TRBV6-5	AGSYSLDRGGGYT
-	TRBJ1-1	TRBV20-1	SATRIGRVNTEAF
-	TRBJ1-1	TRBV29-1	SVVRFRGYTEAF
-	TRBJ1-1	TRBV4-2	ASSQPQQANTEAF
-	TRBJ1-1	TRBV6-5	ASSRGLNTETF
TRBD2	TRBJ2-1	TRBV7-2	ASSLSVAGQQF
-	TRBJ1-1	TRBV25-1	ASSDGGTMGTEAF
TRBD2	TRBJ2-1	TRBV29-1	SLRTSGGADEF
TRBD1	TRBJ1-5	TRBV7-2	ASSTQTGVSNQPQH
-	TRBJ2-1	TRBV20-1	SAGESSNEQF